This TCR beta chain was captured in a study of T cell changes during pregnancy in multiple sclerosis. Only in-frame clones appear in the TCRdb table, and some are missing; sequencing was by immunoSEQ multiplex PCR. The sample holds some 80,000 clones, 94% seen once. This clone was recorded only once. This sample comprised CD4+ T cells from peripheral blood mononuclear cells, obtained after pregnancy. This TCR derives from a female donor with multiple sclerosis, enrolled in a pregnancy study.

The CDR3 DNA sequence: TGTGCCAGCAGCCAACTGGGACAGCGTTATGGCTACACCTTC. Amino acids: CASSQLGQRYGYTF. The J gene is TRBJ1-2, the V gene TRBV7-2; 7 nucleotides line up with TRBD1. V lost 5 bases and J lost 5; bases outside the gene matches: 8. CDR1 and CDR2 from the germline V gene are SGHTA and FQGNSA. The CDR3 has 14 residues.